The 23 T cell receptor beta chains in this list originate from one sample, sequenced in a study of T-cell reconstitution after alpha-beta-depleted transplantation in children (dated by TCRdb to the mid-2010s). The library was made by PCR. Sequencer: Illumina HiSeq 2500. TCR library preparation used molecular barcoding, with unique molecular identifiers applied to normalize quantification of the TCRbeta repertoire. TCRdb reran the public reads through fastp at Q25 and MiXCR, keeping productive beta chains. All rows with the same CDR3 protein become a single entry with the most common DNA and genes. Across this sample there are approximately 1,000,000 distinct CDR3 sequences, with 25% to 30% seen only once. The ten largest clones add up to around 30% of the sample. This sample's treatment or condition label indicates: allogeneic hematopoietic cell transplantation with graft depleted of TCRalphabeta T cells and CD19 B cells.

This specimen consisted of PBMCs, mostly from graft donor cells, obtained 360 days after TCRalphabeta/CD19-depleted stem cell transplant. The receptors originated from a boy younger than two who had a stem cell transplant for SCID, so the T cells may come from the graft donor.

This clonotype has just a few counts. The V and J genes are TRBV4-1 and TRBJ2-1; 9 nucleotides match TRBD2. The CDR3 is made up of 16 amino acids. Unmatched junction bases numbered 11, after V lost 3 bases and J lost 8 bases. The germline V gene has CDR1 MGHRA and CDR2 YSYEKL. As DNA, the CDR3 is TGCGCCAGCAGCCATGTCAGCGGGGGGCCCGTCCATGAGCAGTTCTTC. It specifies CASSHVSGGPVHEQFF.

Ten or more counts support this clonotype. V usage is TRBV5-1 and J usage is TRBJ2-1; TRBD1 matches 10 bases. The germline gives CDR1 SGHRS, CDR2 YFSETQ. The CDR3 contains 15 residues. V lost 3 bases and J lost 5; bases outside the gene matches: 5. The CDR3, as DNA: TGCGCCAGCAGCTGGACAGGGGGTCGACACAATGAGCAGTTCTTC. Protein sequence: CASSWTGGRHNEQFF.

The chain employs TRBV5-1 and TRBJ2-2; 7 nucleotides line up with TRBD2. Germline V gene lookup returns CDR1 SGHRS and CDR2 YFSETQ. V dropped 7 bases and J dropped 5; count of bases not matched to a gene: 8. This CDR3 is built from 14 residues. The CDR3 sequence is CASRTRGGTGELFF. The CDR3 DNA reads TGCGCCAGCCGGACTAGAGGCGGTACCGGGGAGCTGTTTTTT.

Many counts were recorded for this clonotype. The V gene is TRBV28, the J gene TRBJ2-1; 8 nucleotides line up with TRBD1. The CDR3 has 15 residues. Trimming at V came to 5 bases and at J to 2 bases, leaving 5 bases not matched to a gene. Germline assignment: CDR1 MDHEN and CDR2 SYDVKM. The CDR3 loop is CASSPQDRAYNEQFF. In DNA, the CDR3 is TGTGCCAGCAGTCCCCAGGACAGGGCCTACAATGAGCAGTTCTTC.

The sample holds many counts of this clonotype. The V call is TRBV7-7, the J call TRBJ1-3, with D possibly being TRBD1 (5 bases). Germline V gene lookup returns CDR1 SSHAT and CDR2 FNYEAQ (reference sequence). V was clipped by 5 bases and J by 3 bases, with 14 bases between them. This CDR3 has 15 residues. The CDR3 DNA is TGTGCCAGCAGCCCCGGGTGGGGGTTTGGAAACACCATATATTTT. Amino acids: CASSPGWGFGNTIYF.

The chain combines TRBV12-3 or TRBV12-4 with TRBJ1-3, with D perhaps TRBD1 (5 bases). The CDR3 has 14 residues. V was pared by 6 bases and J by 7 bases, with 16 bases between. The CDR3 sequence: CASSPGTPWNTIYF. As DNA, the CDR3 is TGTGCCAGCAGCCCCGGGACCCCCTGGAACACCATATATTTT.

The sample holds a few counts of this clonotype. The CDR3 protein is CASSLFSPSGANTGELFF. The CDR3 DNA sequence: TGCGCCAGCAGCTTGTTCTCACCTAGCGGGGCGAACACCGGGGAGCTGTTTTTT. This rearrangement joins TRBV5-1 to TRBJ2-2, with TRBD2 matching over 9 bases. The J segment lost 0 bases and the V segment lost 1 base, leaving 7 bases of the junction unmatched. The CDR3 runs to 18 residues. The germline CDR1 and CDR2 sequences are SGHRS and YFSETQ.

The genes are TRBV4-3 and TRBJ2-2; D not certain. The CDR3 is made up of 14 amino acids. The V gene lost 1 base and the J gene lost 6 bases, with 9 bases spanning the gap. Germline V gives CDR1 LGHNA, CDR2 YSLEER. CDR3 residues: CASSQAAAAGELFF. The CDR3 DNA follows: TGCGCCAGCAGCCAAGCGGCGGCAGCCGGGGAGCTGTTTTTT.

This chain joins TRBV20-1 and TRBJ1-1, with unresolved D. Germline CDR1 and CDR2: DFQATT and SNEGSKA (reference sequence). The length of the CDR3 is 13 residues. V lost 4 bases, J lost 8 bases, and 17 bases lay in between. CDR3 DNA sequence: TGCAGTGCTACACTAGTGCCCGGGTCGGAAGCTTTCTTT. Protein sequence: CSATLVPGSEAFF.

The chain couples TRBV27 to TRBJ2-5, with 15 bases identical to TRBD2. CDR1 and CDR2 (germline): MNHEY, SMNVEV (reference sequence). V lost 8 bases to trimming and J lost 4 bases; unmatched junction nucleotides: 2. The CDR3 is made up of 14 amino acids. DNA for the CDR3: TGTGCCAGCGGACTAGCGGGGGGGTCAGAGACCCAGTACTTC. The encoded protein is CASGLAGGSETQYF.

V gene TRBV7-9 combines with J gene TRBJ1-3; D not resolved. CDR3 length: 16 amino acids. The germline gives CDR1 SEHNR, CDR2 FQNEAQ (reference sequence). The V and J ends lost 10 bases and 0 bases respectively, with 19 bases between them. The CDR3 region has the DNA TGTGCCACCCCAGCGGGCGGCAGCGACTCTGGAAACACCATATATTTT. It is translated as CATPAGGSDSGNTIYF.

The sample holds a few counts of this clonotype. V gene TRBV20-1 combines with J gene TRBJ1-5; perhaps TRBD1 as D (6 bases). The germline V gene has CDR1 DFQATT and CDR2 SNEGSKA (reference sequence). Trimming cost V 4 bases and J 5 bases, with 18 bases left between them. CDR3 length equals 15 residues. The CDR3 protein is CSAMPATGMDQPQHF. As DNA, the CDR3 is TGCAGTGCTATGCCCGCTACAGGGATGGATCAGCCCCAGCATTTT.

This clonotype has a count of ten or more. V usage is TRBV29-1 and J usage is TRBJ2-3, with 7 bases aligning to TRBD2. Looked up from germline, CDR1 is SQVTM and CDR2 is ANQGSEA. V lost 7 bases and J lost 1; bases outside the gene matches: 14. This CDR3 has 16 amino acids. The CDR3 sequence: CSAGVFPGLRTDTQYF. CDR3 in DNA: TGCAGCGCTGGCGTTTTTCCGGGACTACGCACAGATACGCAGTATTTT.

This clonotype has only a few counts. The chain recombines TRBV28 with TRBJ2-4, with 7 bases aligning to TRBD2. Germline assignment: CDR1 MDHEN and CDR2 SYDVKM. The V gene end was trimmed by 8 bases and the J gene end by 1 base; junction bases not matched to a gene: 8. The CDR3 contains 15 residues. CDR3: CASRGEVWAKNIQYF. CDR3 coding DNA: TGTGCCAGCCGGGGGGAGGTATGGGCCAAAAACATTCAGTACTTC.

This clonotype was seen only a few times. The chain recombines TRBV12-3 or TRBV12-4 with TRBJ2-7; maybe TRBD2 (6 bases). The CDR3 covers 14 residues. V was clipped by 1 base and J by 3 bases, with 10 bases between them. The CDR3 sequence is CASSLGDSNYEQYF. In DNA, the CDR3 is TGTGCCAGCAGTTTAGGGGACTCAAACTACGAGCAGTACTTC.

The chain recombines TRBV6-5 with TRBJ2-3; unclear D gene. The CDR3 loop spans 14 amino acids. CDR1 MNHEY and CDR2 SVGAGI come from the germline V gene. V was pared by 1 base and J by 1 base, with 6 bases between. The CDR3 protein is CASSYFLGTDTQYF. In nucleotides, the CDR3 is TGTGCCAGCAGTTACTTCCTCGGCACAGATACGCAGTATTTT.

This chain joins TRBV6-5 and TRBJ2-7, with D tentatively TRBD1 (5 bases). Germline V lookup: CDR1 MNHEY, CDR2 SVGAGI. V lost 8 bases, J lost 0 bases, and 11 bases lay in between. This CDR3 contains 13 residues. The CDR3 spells CASRLTVSYEQYF. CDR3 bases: TGTGCCAGCCGTTTGACAGTCTCCTACGAGCAGTACTTC.

CDR3 sequence: CASSFVLVLPTDTQYF. The CDR3 region has the DNA TGTGCCAGCAGTTTCGTACTAGTCCTCCCCACAGATACGCAGTATTTT. J is TRBJ2-3 and V is TRBV28, with a possible D match to TRBD2 (5 bases). Germline CDR1 MDHEN, CDR2 SYDVKM. The CDR3 is 16 amino acids. The ends were cut back, 3 bases at V and 2 bases at J, with 15 bases in the middle. The full variable domain, its missing parts supplied by reference TRBV28 and TRBJ2-3, is DVKVTQSSRYLVKRTGEKVFLECVQDMDHENMFWYRQDPGLGLRLIYFSYDVKMKEKGDIPEGYSVSREKKERFSLILESASTNQTSMYLCASSFVLVLPTDTQYFGPGTRLTVL.

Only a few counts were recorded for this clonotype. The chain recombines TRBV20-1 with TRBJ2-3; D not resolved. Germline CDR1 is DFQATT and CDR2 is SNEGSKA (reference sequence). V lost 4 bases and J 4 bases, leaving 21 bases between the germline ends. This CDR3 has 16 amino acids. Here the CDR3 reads CSANIRDPDRPDTQYF. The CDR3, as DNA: TGCAGTGCTAACATCCGAGACCCCGATCGACCAGATACGCAGTATTTT.

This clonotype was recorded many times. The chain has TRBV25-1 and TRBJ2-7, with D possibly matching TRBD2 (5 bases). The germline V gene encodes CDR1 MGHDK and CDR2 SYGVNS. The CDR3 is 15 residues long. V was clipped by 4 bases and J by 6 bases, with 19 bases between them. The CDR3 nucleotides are TGTGCCAGCAGTGCCCACGGGAAGGGTGAGGGCGAGCAGTACTTC. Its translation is CASSAHGKGEGEQYF.

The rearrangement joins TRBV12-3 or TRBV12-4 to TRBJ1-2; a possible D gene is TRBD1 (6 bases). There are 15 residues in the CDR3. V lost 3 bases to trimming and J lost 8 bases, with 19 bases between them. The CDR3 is CASSLVVGGSGGYTF. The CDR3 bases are TGTGCCAGCAGTTTGGTTGTAGGGGGTTCGGGGGGCTACACCTTC.

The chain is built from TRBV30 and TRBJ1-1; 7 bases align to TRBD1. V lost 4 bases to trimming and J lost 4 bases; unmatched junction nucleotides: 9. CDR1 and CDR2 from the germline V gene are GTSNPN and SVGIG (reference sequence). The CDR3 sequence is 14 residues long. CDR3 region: CAWIFRGKSTEAFF. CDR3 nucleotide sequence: TGTGCCTGGATTTTCAGGGGGAAGTCCACTGAAGCTTTCTTT.

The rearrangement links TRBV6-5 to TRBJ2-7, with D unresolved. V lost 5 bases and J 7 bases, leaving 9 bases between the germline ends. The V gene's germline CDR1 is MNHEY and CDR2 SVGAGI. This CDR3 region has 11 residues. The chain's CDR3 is CASSAYSEQYF. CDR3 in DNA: TGTGCCAGCAGTGCCTACAGTGAGCAGTACTTC.